These 25 T cell receptor beta chains were sequenced from one sample in a study of early T cells in non-severe SARS-CoV-2 infection. MiXCR, run by TCRdb on the 5' RACE reads, gives a single entry per CDR3 protein. Among tens of thousands of distinct CDR3 sequences, 4.5% to 7.5% were seen once, and the ten largest hold 7.6%. Source material: whole blood. These TCRs come from an adult who was a healthcare worker with PCR-confirmed SARS-CoV-2 infection or an uninfected control (not recorded which).

This clonotype came up many times. J is TRBJ1-5 and V is TRBV3-1; D remains ambiguous. This CDR3 is 13 amino acids long. Trimming removed 0 bases from V and 7 bases from J, with 7 bases in between. Germline V lookup: CDR1 LGHDT, CDR2 YNNKEL (reference sequence). Here the CDR3 reads CASSQEGLQPQHF. The CDR3 nucleotides are TGTGCCAGCAGCCAAGAGGGTCTCCAGCCCCAGCATTTT.

The V and J genes are TRBV18 and TRBJ1-2, with a tentative D call TRBD1 (5 bases). V lost 5 bases and J lost 5, with 12 bases in between. CDR3 size: 13 residues. Germline loops: CDR1 KGHSH, CDR2 LQKENI. CDR3 bases: TGTGCCAGCTCAGCCCCTGCAGGGTATGGCTACACCTTC. It codes for CASSAPAGYGYTF.

This clonotype was counted at least ten times. This chain joins TRBV7-3 and TRBJ2-2, with D perhaps matching TRBD2 (5 bases). Deletions cut 6 bases from V and 1 base from J, with 9 bases between. This CDR3 contains 14 residues. Germline V gene data show CDR1 as SGHTA and CDR2 as FQGTGA. The CDR3 DNA sequence: TGTGCCAGCAGTCACACTAGGAACACCGGGGAGCTGTTTTTT. Translated, it gives CASSHTRNTGELFF. Full variable domain (missing parts from reference TRBV7-3 and TRBJ2-2): GAGVSQTPSNKVTEKGKYVELRCDPISGHTALYWYRQSLGQGPEFLIYFQGTGAADDSGLPNDRFFAVRPEGSVSTLKIQRTERGDSAVYLCASSHTRNTGELFFGEGSRLTVL.

The V gene is TRBV5-6, the J gene TRBJ1-6; 11 nucleotides agree with TRBD1. The trim removed 0 bases at V and 8 bases at J, leaving 7 bases unmatched. The CDR3 has 17 residues. Germline V lookup: CDR1 SGHDT, CDR2 YYEEEE. This chain's CDR3 is CASSLGTGGMIHSPLHF. As DNA, the CDR3 is TGTGCCAGCAGCTTGGGGACAGGGGGCATGATACATTCACCCCTCCACTTT.

This clonotype was seen at least ten times. The rearrangement links TRBV6-2 or TRBV6-3 to TRBJ1-2, with TRBD1 matching 9 bases. Germline CDR1 reads MNHEY; CDR2 reads SVGEGT. The CDR3 loop spans 17 amino acids. J was trimmed by 0 bases and V by 0 bases; bases with no gene match: 5. CDR3 nucleotides: TGTGCCAGCAGTTACTCGCGGGACAGGGTATCTAACTATGGCTACACCTTC. This sequence encodes CASSYSRDRVSNYGYTF.

This clonotype came up many times. This sequence joins TRBV6-4 and TRBJ2-3; TRBD2 matches 8 bases. In germline, CDR1 is MRHNA, CDR2 SNTAGT. After removal of 3 bases from V and 1 base from J, the junction contained 0 bases not matched to a gene. CDR3 size: 14 residues. CDR3 region: CASSEAGGTDTQYF. The CDR3 bases are TGTGCCAGCAGTGAAGCGGGGGGCACAGATACGCAGTATTTT.

This clonotype was picked up many times. The chain carries TRBV5-1 and TRBJ2-3, with TRBD2 matching 8 bases. Trimming cost V 3 bases and J 5 bases; bases outside gene matches: 5. CDR1 and CDR2 (germline): SGHRS, YFSETQ. The length of the CDR3 is 14 residues. CDR3: CASSSGLVIDTQYF. The CDR3 DNA sequence: TGCGCCAGCAGCTCGGGACTAGTGATAGATACGCAGTATTTT.

This chain links TRBV7-2 with TRBJ2-3; D gene unclear. This CDR3 is 11 amino acids long. Germline V lookup: CDR1 SGHTA, CDR2 FQGNSA. V shed 1 base and J shed 5 bases, with 1 base lying between them. The CDR3 loop is CASSLVDTQYF. CDR3 bases: TGTGCCAGCAGCTTAGTAGATACGCAGTATTTT.

This clonotype was recorded at least ten times. The V gene is TRBV12-3 or TRBV12-4, the J gene TRBJ1-2; D uncertain. Trimming removed 6 bases from V and 8 bases from J, with 19 bases in between. This CDR3 has 14 residues. The CDR3 nucleotides are TGTGCCAGCAGCTCCTACGACACCATTGAGGGCTACACCTTC. It encodes CASSSYDTIEGYTF.

In its sample, this clonotype was seen many times. V gene TRBV20-1 combines with J gene TRBJ2-7; 8 nucleotides agree with TRBD2. CDR1 is DFQATT and CDR2 is SNEGSKA in the germline V gene (reference sequence). The CDR3 has 15 amino acids. V shed 6 bases and J 2 bases; nucleotides not matched to a gene: 12. The CDR3 protein is CSAPELAGGTYEQYF. The CDR3 DNA sequence: TGCAGTGCCCCAGAGCTGGCGGGGGGAACCTACGAGCAGTACTTC.

This clonotype was seen more than once but under ten times. The CDR3 is CASRAGPTVNTEAFF. CDR3 nucleotide sequence: TGTGCCAGCAGGGCCGGGCCTACAGTGAACACTGAAGCTTTCTTT. J is TRBJ1-1 and V is TRBV2; the D is unclear. The CDR3 extends over 15 amino acids. From germline, CDR1 is SNHLY and CDR2 FYNNEI. V lost 6 bases and J lost 0, with 14 bases in between. The full variable domain, with the rest looked up from reference TRBV2 and TRBJ1-1, is EPEVTQTPSHQVTQMGQEVILRCVPISNHLYFYWYRQILGQKVEFLVSFYNNEISEKSEIFDDQFSVERPDGSNFTLKIRSTKLEDSAMYFCASRAGPTVNTEAFFGQGTRLTVV.

This clonotype was picked up many times. The gene calls are TRBV5-6 and TRBJ1-1, with D maybe TRBD1 (6 bases). The CDR3 covers 15 residues. The germline CDR1 and CDR2 sequences are SGHDT and YYEEEE. V was trimmed by 4 bases and J by 2 bases, leaving 15 bases between them. This chain's CDR3 is CASSQLQGGNTEAFF. In DNA, the CDR3 is TGTGCCAGCAGCCAATTACAGGGAGGAAACACTGAAGCTTTCTTT.

This clonotype was seen at least ten times. The chain links TRBV11-2 to TRBJ2-7; 10 bases align to TRBD2. This CDR3 is 13 amino acids long. With V trimmed by 5 bases and J by 7 bases, 5 bases remained unmatched. Germline V gene lookup returns CDR1 SGHAT and CDR2 FQNNGV. The CDR3 bases are TGTGCCAGCAGCCCCAGCGGGAGGGGGGAGCAGTACTTC. Its protein product is CASSPSGRGEQYF.

This clonotype was recorded at least ten times. The chain combines TRBV7-9 with TRBJ2-1; D unclear. CDR3 length equals 14 residues. Trimming cost V 7 bases and J 3 bases, with 13 bases left between them. Germline CDR1 is SEHNR and CDR2 is FQNEAQ (reference sequence). CDR3 coding DNA: TGTGCCAGCATCAATAGAGGCAGCTACAATGAGCAGTTCTTC. Amino acids: CASINRGSYNEQFF.

This clonotype appeared many times. The rearrangement uses TRBV12-3 or TRBV12-4 and TRBJ2-7; D remains unclear. With 6 bases removed from V and 4 bases from J, the gap between germline ends came to 16 bases. CDR3 length: 14 amino acids. The CDR3 loop reads CASSPLSQAYEQYF. CDR3 nucleotides: TGTGCCAGCAGCCCCCTGAGTCAGGCGTACGAGCAGTACTTC.

This clonotype has ten or more counts. The chain joins TRBV28 to TRBJ1-1; unclear D gene. Deletions cut 10 bases from V and 0 bases from J, with 12 bases between. CDR3 length: 13 amino acids. The germline CDR1 and CDR2 sequences are MDHEN and SYDVKM. The CDR3 DNA sequence: TGTGCCACGAGGAGAGACCTGAACACTGAAGCTTTCTTT. This gives the protein CATRRDLNTEAFF.

There are a few counts of this clonotype. The CDR3 loop reads CASSQERNRGAFF. CDR3 coding DNA: TGCGCCAGCAGCCAAGAGAGGAACAGGGGAGCTTTCTTT. V and J are TRBV4-3 and TRBJ1-1; 7 bases line up with TRBD1. The CDR3 runs 13 residues. The junction had 5 bases not matched to a gene; V was cut back by 0 bases and J by 10 bases. In germline, CDR1 is LGHNA, CDR2 YSLEER.

In its sample, this clonotype was seen many times. The rearrangement joins TRBV12-3 or TRBV12-4 to TRBJ1-1; no clear D gene. V was trimmed by 4 bases and J by 2 bases, leaving 11 bases between them. This CDR3 contains 14 residues. In DNA, the CDR3 is TGTGCCAGCAGTTACGGGCTGAGTAACACTGAAGCTTTCTTT. Its translation is CASSYGLSNTEAFF.

This clonotype was observed many times. V usage is TRBV12-3 or TRBV12-4 and J usage is TRBJ2-3; D uncertain. With 5 bases removed from V and 3 bases from J, the gap between germline ends came to 6 bases. The CDR3 is 12 amino acids. The CDR3 sequence: CASSKRTDTQYF. DNA for the CDR3: TGTGCCAGCAGTAAACGGACAGATACGCAGTATTTT.

This clonotype was detected ten times or more. CDR3: CSVAKNTEAFF. CDR3 DNA: TGCAGCGTTGCCAAGAACACTGAAGCTTTCTTT. This chain uses TRBV29-1 with TRBJ1-1; no clear D. The CDR3 is made up of 11 amino acids. Germline V gives CDR1 SQVTM, CDR2 ANQGSEA. V was pared by 4 bases and J by 1 base, with 4 bases between.

The table lists this clonotype with many counts. V gene TRBV9 combines with J gene TRBJ2-3, with D hard to call. The CDR3 runs to 15 residues. V was cut by 2 bases and J by 2 bases, with 12 bases left in between. The germline CDR1 and CDR2 sequences are SGDLS and YYNGEE. The CDR3 DNA reads TGTGCCAGCAGCGTTGACCCACTCGTCACAGATACGCAGTATTTT. This sequence encodes CASSVDPLVTDTQYF. Drawing the rest from reference TRBV9 and TRBJ2-3, the complete variable domain is DSGVTQTPKHLITATGQRVTLRCSPRSGDLSVYWYQQSLDQGLQFLIQYYNGEERAKGNILERFSAQQFPDLHSELNLSSLELGDSALYFCASSVDPLVTDTQYFGPGTRLTVL.

This clonotype was observed at least ten times. The rearrangement joins TRBV5-4 to TRBJ2-1, with 7 bases fitting TRBD2. The germline V gene has CDR1 SGHNT and CDR2 YYREEE (reference sequence). The CDR3 is made up of 16 amino acids. V trimming: 0 bases; J trimming: 7 bases; junction bases outside the gene matches: 10. The CDR3 bases are TGTGCCAGCAGCTTGGTCGGGGGAGGGAGTTTGAATGAGCAGTTCTTC. It translates to CASSLVGGGSLNEQFF. The whole variable domain, remainder taken from reference TRBV5-4 and TRBJ2-1, is ETGVTQSPTHLIKTRGQQVTLRCSSQSGHNTVSWYQQALGQGPQFIFQYYREEENGRGNFPPRFSGLQFPNYSSELNVNALELDDSALYLCASSLVGGGSLNEQFFGPGTRLTVL.

This clonotype was observed many times. The V call is TRBV6-2 or TRBV6-3, the J call TRBJ1-2, with unresolved D. Trimming cost V 2 bases and J 0 bases, with 4 bases left between them. This CDR3 has 13 residues. CDR1 and CDR2 (germline): MNHEY, SVGEGT. The CDR3 DNA sequence: TGTGCCAGCAGTTACCGAGCTAACTATGGCTACACCTTC. Protein: CASSYRANYGYTF.

This clonotype was observed many times. This chain connects TRBV5-5 to TRBJ1-1; 9 positions agree with TRBD1. Germline V gene sequence: CDR1 SGHKS, CDR2 YYEKEE (reference sequence). V trimming: 4 bases; J trimming: 7 bases; junction bases outside the gene matches: 8. This CDR3 spans 14 amino acids. In DNA, the CDR3 is TGTGCCAGCAGCCCGGCCGGGACAGGGATTGAAGCTTTCTTT. Amino acids: CASSPAGTGIEAFF.

This clonotype was detected many times. The chain joins TRBV20-1 to TRBJ2-3; perhaps TRBD1 as D (6 bases). The germline gives CDR1 DFQATT, CDR2 SNEGSKA (reference sequence). The CDR3 covers 13 residues. V was trimmed by 6 bases and J by 2 bases, leaving 12 bases between them. The CDR3 bases are TGCAGTGCCCCGACAGGATACACAGATACGCAGTATTTT. It yields the protein CSAPTGYTDTQYF.